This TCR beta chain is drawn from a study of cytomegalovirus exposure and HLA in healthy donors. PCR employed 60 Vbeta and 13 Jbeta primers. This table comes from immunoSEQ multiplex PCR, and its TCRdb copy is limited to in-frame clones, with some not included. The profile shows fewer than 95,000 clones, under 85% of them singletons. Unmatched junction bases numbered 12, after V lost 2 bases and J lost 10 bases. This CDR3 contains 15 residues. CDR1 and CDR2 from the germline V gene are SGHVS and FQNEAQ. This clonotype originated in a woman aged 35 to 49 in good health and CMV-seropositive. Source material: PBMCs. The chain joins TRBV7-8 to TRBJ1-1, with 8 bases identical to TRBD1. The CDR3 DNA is TGTGCCAGCAGCTTACGATCCTTAAACAGGGGGAGAGCTTTCTTT. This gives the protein CASSLRSLNRGRAFF.